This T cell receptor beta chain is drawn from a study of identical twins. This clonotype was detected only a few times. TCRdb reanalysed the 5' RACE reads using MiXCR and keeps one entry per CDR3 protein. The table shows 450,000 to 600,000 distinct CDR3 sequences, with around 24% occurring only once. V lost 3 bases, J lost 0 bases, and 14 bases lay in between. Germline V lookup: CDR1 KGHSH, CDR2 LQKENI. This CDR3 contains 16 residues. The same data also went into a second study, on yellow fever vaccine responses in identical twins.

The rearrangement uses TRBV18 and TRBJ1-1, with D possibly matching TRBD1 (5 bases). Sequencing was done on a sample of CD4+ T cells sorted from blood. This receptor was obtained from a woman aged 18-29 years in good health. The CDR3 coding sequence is TGTGCCAGCTCACCTTCAGGGCCCCGATTGAACACTGAAGCTTTCTTT. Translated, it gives CASSPSGPRLNTEAFF.